A single TCR beta chain is shown here with its context. V shed 3 bases and J 0 bases; nucleotides not matched to a gene: 3. Germline lookup yields CDR1 LNHNV and CDR2 YYDKDF (reference sequence). CDR3 length: 16 residues. Source study methods: The authors estimated nucleated cell counts from reference gene primer amplification. Using immunoSEQ multiplex PCR, the repertoire was profiled, and TCRdb retains in-frame clones only, with some absent. That table gives V, J and clone size, and the DNA gave D and trimming. Here the sample spans roughly 120,000 clones, 80% to 90% being singletons. The entry originates in a study of blood T cell repertoires in COVID-19. As for the study in general: The United States, Italy and Spain supplied acute and convalescent COVID-19 samples.

The receptor was derived from a man in his 70s with active or convalescent COVID-19. Sequences were obtained from peripheral blood. The chain couples TRBV15 to TRBJ2-2, with 8 nucleotides matching TRBD1. The CDR3 DNA follows: TGTGCCACCAGCAGCAGGGACAGGTCGAACACCGGGGAGCTGTTTTTT. Translating gives CATSSRDRSNTGELFF.